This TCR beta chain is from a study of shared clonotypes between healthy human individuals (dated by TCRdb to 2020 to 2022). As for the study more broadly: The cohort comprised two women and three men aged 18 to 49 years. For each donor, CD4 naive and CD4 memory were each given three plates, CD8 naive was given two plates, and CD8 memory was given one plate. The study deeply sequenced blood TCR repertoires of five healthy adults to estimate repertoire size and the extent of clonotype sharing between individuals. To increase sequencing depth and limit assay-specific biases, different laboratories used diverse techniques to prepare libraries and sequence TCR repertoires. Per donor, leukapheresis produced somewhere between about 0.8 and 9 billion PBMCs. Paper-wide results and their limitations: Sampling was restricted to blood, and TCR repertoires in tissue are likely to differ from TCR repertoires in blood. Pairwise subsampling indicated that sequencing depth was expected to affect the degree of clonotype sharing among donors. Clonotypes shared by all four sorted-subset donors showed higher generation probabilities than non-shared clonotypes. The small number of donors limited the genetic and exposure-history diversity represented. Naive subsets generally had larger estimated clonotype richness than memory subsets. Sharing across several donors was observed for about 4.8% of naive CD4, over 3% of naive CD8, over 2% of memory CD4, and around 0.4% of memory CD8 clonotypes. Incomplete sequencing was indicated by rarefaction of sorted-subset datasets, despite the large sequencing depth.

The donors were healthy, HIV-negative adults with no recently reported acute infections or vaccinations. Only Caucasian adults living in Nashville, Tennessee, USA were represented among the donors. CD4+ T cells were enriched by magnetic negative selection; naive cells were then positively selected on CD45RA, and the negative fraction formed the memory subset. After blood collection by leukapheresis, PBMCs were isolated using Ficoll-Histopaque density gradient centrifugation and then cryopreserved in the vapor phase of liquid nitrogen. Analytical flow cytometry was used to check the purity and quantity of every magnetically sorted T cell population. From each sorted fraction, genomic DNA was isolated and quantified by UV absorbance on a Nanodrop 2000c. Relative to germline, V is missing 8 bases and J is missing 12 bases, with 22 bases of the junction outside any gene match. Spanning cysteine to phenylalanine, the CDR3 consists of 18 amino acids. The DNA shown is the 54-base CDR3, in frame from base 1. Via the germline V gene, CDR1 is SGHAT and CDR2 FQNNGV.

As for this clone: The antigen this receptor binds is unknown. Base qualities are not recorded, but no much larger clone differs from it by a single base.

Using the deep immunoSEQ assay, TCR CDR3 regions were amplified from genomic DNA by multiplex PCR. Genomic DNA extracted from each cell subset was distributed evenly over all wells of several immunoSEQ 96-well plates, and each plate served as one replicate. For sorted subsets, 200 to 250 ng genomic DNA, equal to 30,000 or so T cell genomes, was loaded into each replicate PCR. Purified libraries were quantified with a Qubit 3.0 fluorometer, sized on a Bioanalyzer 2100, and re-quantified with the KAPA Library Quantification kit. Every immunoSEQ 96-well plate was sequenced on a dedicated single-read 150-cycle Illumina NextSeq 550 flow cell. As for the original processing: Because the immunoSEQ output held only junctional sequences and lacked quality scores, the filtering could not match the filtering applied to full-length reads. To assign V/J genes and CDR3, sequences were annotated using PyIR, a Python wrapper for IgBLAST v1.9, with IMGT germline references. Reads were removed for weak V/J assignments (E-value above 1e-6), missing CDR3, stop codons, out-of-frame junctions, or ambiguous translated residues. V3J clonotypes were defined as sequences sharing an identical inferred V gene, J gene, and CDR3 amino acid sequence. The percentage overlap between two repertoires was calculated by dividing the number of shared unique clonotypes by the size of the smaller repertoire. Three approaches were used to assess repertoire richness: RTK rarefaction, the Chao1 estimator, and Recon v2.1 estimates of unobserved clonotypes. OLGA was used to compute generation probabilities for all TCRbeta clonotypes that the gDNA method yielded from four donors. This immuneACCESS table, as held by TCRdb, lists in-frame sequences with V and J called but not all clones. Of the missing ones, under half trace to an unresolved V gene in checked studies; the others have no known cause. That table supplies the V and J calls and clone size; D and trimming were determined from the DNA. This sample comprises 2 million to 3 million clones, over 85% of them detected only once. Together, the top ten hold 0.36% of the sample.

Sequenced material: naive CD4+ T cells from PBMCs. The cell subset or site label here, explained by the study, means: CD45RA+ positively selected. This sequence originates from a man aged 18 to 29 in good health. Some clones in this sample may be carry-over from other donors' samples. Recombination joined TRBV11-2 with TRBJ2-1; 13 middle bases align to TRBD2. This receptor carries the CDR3 CASRNMGAGLAGLGGQFF. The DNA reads TGTGCCAGCCGAAACATGGGCGCGGGACTAGCGGGGCTCGGGGGGCAGTTCTTC.